The rows below give T cell receptor beta chains drawn from one sample of a study of metastatic and nonmetastatic thyroid tumors. TCRdb re-called clones via MiXCR from the PCR reads. The table shows tens of thousands of clones, with 20% to 30% occurring only once. Sequencing was carried out using tumor tissue. These receptors came from a female donor with papillary thyroid cancer or a benign thyroid nodule (not recorded which). Some clones in this sample may be carry-over from other donors' samples. The conserved cysteine and the conserved F or W are not part of the CDR3 here.

J gene,V gene,CDR3 protein
TRBJ1-1,TRBV12-3/TRBV12-4,ASSWTGGTEAF
TRBJ2-7,TRBV20-1,SATLDGRVEQY
TRBJ1-5,TRBV6-1,ASSPGQGAQPQH
TRBJ1-3,TRBV6-1,ASTALWSSGNTIY
TRBJ1-6,TRBV27,ASIQSGRYNSPLH
TRBJ1-2,TRBV4-3,ASGREDRANYGYT
TRBJ2-3,TRBV9,ASSPTALGDTQY
TRBJ1-5,TRBV28,ASSVGGNSNQPQH
TRBJ2-1,TRBV5-1,ASSLGNNEQF
TRBJ2-7,TRBV6-1,ASSKTPGQGVHEQY
TRBJ2-1,TRBV4-1,ASSQGPGLAEYNEQF
TRBJ2-7,TRBV6-1,ASRSRDSDYEQY
TRBJ2-7,TRBV28,ASSLSYRSYEQY
TRBJ2-1,TRBV6-1,ASSDNLSYPEQF
TRBJ1-1,TRBV11-1,ASSLAGPGHINTEAF
TRBJ1-6,TRBV19,ATKGGQGGNSPLH
TRBJ1-1,TRBV6-5,ASSYVDTEAF
TRBJ2-1,TRBV20-1,SARDGNANNEQF
TRBJ2-7,TRBV12-3/TRBV12-4,ASSLGDIYEQY
TRBJ2-1,TRBV5-1,ASSLNYGNEQF
TRBJ2-7,TRBV19,ASSIGLADYEHY
TRBJ1-5,TRBV6-1,ASSPTLGMGQPQH
TRBJ1-1,TRBV11-2,ASSPYPVTEAF
TRBJ2-7,TRBV7-9,ASSLRGPYEQY
TRBJ2-7,TRBV6-6,ASSYSHYEQY
TRBJ1-5,TRBV18,ASSPRDRAIGNQPQH
TRBJ2-7,TRBV2,ASSGQGASYEQY
TRBJ2-7,TRBV6-1,ASNKGAGQPAYEQY
TRBJ1-2,TRBV28,ASSFGVEGYT
TRBJ1-4,TRBV15,ATSRDRGWSEKLF
TRBJ2-2,TRBV6-1,ASTQWGGQGHGELF
TRBJ1-3,TRBV28,ASTQGVDTIY
TRBJ2-7,TRBV7-2,ASSFEVSYEQY
TRBJ2-2,TRBV12-3/TRBV12-4,ASSPRTGSGELF
TRBJ1-6,TRBV18,ASSADRTSPLH
TRBJ1-1,TRBV7-2,ASSRDSLNTEAF
TRBJ1-2,TRBV5-1,ASSSRTGVGYT
TRBJ1-4,TRBV20-1,SASARDTAYEKLF
TRBJ2-7,TRBV18,ASAPGQGNFAYEQY
TRBJ2-2,TRBV6-1,ASRRIDRGRRGELF
TRBJ1-2,TRBV4-1,ASSQEGTGYGYT
TRBJ1-1,TRBV20-1,SARGENTEAF
TRBJ2-2,TRBV2,ASSRREVAGELF
TRBJ1-5,TRBV14,ASSLITGREPQH
TRBJ1-2,TRBV15,ATSIEWADGTGVGGYT
TRBJ2-2,TRBV6-4,ASSDKNTGELF
TRBJ1-1,TRBV6-1,ASRPQGGAEAF
TRBJ1-5,TRBV20-1,SAIGVSNQPQH
TRBJ2-7,TRBV5-4,ASSSEVGGGRY
TRBJ1-2,TRBV30,AWSGSRSSNYGYT
TRBJ2-7,TRBV2,ASRTQGRVGEQY
TRBJ1-5,TRBV6-5,ASSYPGQPGNQPQH
TRBJ2-3,TRBV9,ASSAAGGYTDTQY
TRBJ1-4,TRBV11-3,ASSRKPEGSTNEKLF
TRBJ2-1,TRBV19,ATQSRGYSYNEQF